Listed below are T cell receptor beta chains from one sample, sequenced in a study of Ad26.COV2.S vaccination and SARS-CoV-2 variants. Profiling relied on immunoSEQ multiplex PCR, and the TCRdb table lists in-frame clones only, not all of them. The sample records 510,000 or so clones, 87% being singletons. Sequencing was performed on peripheral blood, taken in a trial of Ad26.COV2.S vaccine versus placebo. The receptors here all came from a person between 18 and 59 years old who received the Ad26.COV2.S COVID-19 vaccine or a placebo. Both conserved end residues are part of each CDR3. Fields, in order: D gene, J gene, V gene, clone size, CDR3 protein, CDR3 DNA. The D gene is left open where the match is weak. Clone size is stated in some rows and not others, as once, few, many or a class when expanded.

TRBD2 TRBJ2-7 TRBV7-6 once CASSSPRMPGTRHEQYF TGTGCCAGCAGCTCTCCGAGGATGCCCGGGACTAGGCACGAGCAGTACTTC
TRBD1 TRBJ2-6 TRBV2 NA CASSYAKGAGANVLTF TGTGCCAGCAGCTACGCTAAGGGGGCGGGGGCCAACGTCCTGACTTTC
TRBD1 TRBJ1-5 TRBV7-9 NA CASSRSRGQGAEPQHF TGTGCCAGCAGCCGAAGTAGGGGACAGGGGGCCGAGCCCCAGCATTTT
NA TRBJ1-5 TRBV10-3 NA CAISESTPGPQHF TGTGCCATCAGTGAGTCGACCCCTGGGCCCCAGCATTTT
NA TRBJ1-5 TRBV28 NA CASNQRTLRMGNQPQHF TGTGCCAGCAACCAAAGGACCCTCAGAATGGGCAATCAGCCCCAGCATTTT
NA TRBJ1-1 TRBV7-3 NA CASAVGGNTEAFF TGTGCCAGCGCTGTAGGGGGTAACACTGAAGCTTTCTTT
TRBD1 TRBJ2-7 TRBV6-1 NA CASSETGTGVSEQYF TGTGCCAGCAGTGAAACCGGGACAGGGGTTTCCGAGCAGTACTTC
TRBD1 TRBJ2-7 TRBV11-2 NA CASTYNRGVHEQYF TGTGCCAGCACCTACAACAGGGGCGTTCACGAGCAGTACTTC
NA TRBJ2-7 TRBV11-3 NA CASSLYGGPAATSYEQYF TGTGCCAGCAGCCTATATGGGGGTCCGGCAGCCACCTCCTACGAGCAGTACTTC
TRBD1 TRBJ1-5 TRBV6-2/TRBV6-3 NA CASSYAGQANQPQHF TGTGCCAGCAGTTACGCCGGACAGGCCAATCAGCCCCAGCATTTT
NA TRBJ2-3 TRBV2 NA CASSLQGTDTQYF TGTGCCAGCAGCCTTCAGGGGACAGATACGCAGTATTTT
NA TRBJ2-5 TRBV7-2 NA CASSAKETQYF TGTGCCAGCAGCGCCAAAGAGACCCAGTACTTC
NA TRBJ2-7 TRBV6-5 NA CASSYSRDYEQYF TGTGCCAGCAGTTACTCGAGGGACTACGAGCAGTACTTC
TRBD1 TRBJ2-7 TRBV15 once CATTTGQGYEQYF TGTGCCACCACCACGGGACAGGGCTACGAGCAGTACTTC
TRBD1 TRBJ2-2 TRBV30 few CARNGQGAFYGELFF TGTGCCCGGAACGGACAGGGGGCTTTTTACGGGGAGCTGTTTTTT
TRBD1 TRBJ2-3 TRBV13 NA CASSPRTGSTDTQYF TGTGCCAGCAGCCCCCGGACAGGGAGCACAGATACGCAGTATTTT
NA TRBJ2-7 TRBV30 NA CAWKQGTYEQYF TGTGCCTGGAAACAAGGGACTTACGAGCAGTACTTC
NA TRBJ2-5 TRBV27 NA CASSPEVGVQETQYF TGTGCCAGCAGTCCCGAGGTCGGGGTCCAAGAGACCCAGTACTTC
NA TRBJ1-2 TRBV9 NA CASSEGVGPTGNYGYTF TGTGCCAGCAGCGAGGGGGTCGGACCCACCGGAAACTATGGCTACACCTTC
NA TRBJ2-1 TRBV11-2 NA CASSSPGRGYPHNEQFF TGTGCCAGCAGCTCACCGGGTAGGGGATATCCCCACAATGAGCAGTTCTTC
TRBD1 TRBJ1-3 TRBV28 NA CASVTGGSGNTIYF TGTGCCAGCGTGACAGGGGGCTCTGGAAACACCATATATTTT
TRBD2 TRBJ2-1 TRBV13 NA CASRGSGSEYNEQFF TGTGCCAGCAGAGGTAGCGGGAGTGAGTACAATGAGCAGTTCTTC
TRBD1 TRBJ2-7 TRBV5-6 NA CASSPPGQDSYEQYF TGTGCCAGCAGCCCCCCGGGACAGGATTCCTACGAGCAGTACTTC
NA TRBJ2-3 TRBV3-1/TRBV3-2 NA CASSLADYTDTQYF TGTGCCAGCAGCCTAGCGGACTACACAGATACGCAGTATTTT
NA TRBJ2-1 TRBV5-1 many CASSSRGPLGNEQFF TGCGCCAGCAGCTCCCGGGGCCCCCTGGGGAATGAGCAGTTCTTC
NA TRBJ2-2 TRBV5-4 NA CASSGVEGTLTGELFF TGTGCCAGCAGCGGCGTAGAGGGGACCCTCACCGGGGAGCTGTTTTTT
TRBD2 TRBJ2-3 TRBV27 NA CASRNDLRLAATDTQYF TGTGCCAGCAGAAACGATCTCAGACTAGCGGCTACAGATACGCAGTATTTT
NA TRBJ2-3 TRBV2 NA CASSEASAYTDTQYF TGTGCCAGCAGTGAAGCGAGTGCCTACACAGATACGCAGTATTTT
NA TRBJ1-1 TRBV5-5 NA CASSLSTNTEAFF TGTGCCAGCAGCTTGAGTACGAACACTGAAGCTTTCTTT
TRBD1 TRBJ2-1 TRBV27 NA CASSLYPHRNRGDNEQFF TGTGCCAGCAGTTTATACCCTCACCGGAACAGGGGGGACAATGAGCAGTTCTTC
NA TRBJ1-1 TRBV27 NA CASSLSGSTEAFF TGTGCCAGCAGTTTATCAGGGTCCACTGAAGCTTTCTTT
TRBD2 TRBJ2-3 TRBV6-2/TRBV6-3 NA CASSYQPGLVSDTQYF TGTGCCAGCAGTTACCAACCGGGACTAGTTTCTGATACGCAGTATTTT
TRBD2 TRBJ2-7 TRBV10-3 once CAISAEGTSGIPWEQYF TGTGCCATCAGTGCCGAAGGGACTAGCGGGATTCCGTGGGAGCAGTACTTC
NA TRBJ1-3 TRBV2 NA CASMTDNSGNTIYF TGTGCCAGCATGACGGATAACTCTGGAAACACCATATATTTT
NA TRBJ2-6 TRBV2 once CASSGGAGANVLTF TGTGCCAGCAGTGGCGGCGCTGGGGCCAACGTCCTGACTTTC
NA TRBJ1-4 TRBV7-9 NA CASSLGVYEKLFF TGTGCCAGCAGCCTAGGGGTCTATGAAAAACTGTTTTTT
NA TRBJ2-7 TRBV28 once CASRNGPGHEQYF TGTGCCAGCAGAAACGGACCGGGCCACGAGCAGTACTTC
NA TRBJ2-2 TRBV18 NA CASSPEVRQYHTGELFF TGTGCCAGCTCACCAGAAGTGAGACAGTACCACACCGGGGAGCTGTTTTTT
NA TRBJ2-2 TRBV5-1 NA CASSLLRSTGELFF TGCGCCAGCAGCCTTCTGAGGTCCACCGGGGAGCTGTTTTTT
TRBD2 TRBJ2-2 TRBV28 NA CASSPDLLAGVVGELFF TGTGCCAGCAGTCCAGATCTATTAGCGGGAGTCGTGGGGGAGCTGTTTTTT
NA TRBJ1-6 TRBV7-9 NA CASSSLPGRDNSPLHF TGTGCCAGCAGCTCCTTACCCGGCCGTGATAATTCACCCCTCCACTTT
TRBD2 TRBJ2-5 TRBV19 NA CASSTSSGGQETQYF TGTGCCAGTAGTACCTCGTCGGGGGGGCAGGAGACCCAGTACTTC
NA TRBJ1-1 TRBV18 NA CASSPGSSPNTEAFF TGTGCCAGCTCACCGGGTTCTTCCCCGAACACTGAAGCTTTCTTT
NA TRBJ1-2 TRBV30 many CAWTISNYGYTF TGTGCCTGGACAATAAGTAACTATGGCTACACCTTC
TRBD1 TRBJ2-1 TRBV28 NA CASTGQGYNEQFF TGTGCCAGCACCGGACAGGGCTACAATGAGCAGTTCTTC
TRBD1 TRBJ1-2 TRBV6-6 NA CASSQTGGGYTF TGTGCCAGCAGCCAAACAGGGGGTGGCTACACCTTC